This TCR beta chain was captured by sequencing in a study of response to subunit inactivated influenza vaccine. This clonotype has ten or more counts. The CDR3 sequence is 16 residues long. The germline CDR1 and CDR2 sequences are SGHRS and YFSETQ. V was pared by 1 base and J by 4 bases, with 4 bases of the junction left unmatched. TCRdb redid the calling of the RT-PCR reads with MiXCR, one entry per CDR3 protein. The sample holds hundreds of thousands of distinct CDR3 sequences, around 11% seen once. The genes are TRBV5-1 and TRBJ2-2; 10 bases align to TRBD1. The sample in question was PBMCs from blood, obtained on the day of vaccination. This receptor was taken from a man between 50 and 59 years old who received an inactivated influenza vaccine. The CDR3 coding sequence is TGCGCCAGCAGCTTGAGCCGGGACAGGGGCACCGGGGAGCTGTTTTTT. Encoded protein: CASSLSRDRGTGELFF.